Sequencing of this T cell receptor beta chain was carried out in a study of T-cell memory formation after mild COVID-19. TCRdb re-called the 5' RACE reads through MiXCR, storing one row per CDR3 protein. Seen here are approximately 300,000 distinct CDR3 sequences, 15% to 20% observed once, and the top ten hold roughly a fifth. The CDR3 is 15 residues long. Unmatched junction bases numbered 11, after V lost 6 bases and J lost 2 bases. Germline CDR1 and CDR2: DFQATT and SNEGSKA (reference sequence). This TCR was recovered from a man between 18 and 35 years old who had mild COVID-19 (a few samples of this study predate the infection). Cell type and time point are not known. Input material: PBMCs or a T cell subset sorted from them (not recorded which). The rearrangement uses TRBV20-1 and TRBJ2-3; 7 bases are a match to TRBD2. The CDR3 region has the DNA TGCAGTGCCCAAAGGGCTAGCGGACACACAGATACGCAGTATTTT. Translating gives CSAQRASGHTDTQYF.